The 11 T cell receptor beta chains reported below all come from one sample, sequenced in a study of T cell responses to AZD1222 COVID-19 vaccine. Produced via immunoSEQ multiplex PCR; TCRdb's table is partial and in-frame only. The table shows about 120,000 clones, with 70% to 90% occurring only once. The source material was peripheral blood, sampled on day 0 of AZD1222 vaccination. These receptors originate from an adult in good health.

The CDR3 spells CASSQELQRETYEQYF. CDR3 nucleotides: TGTGCCAGCAGCCAAGAATTGCAGCGGGAAACCTACGAGCAGTACTTC. This chain joins TRBV3-1 (or the pseudogene TRBV3-2) and TRBJ2-7, with 7 positions matching TRBD2. From germline, CDR1 is LGHDT and CDR2 YNNKEL (reference sequence). The trim removed 0 bases at V and 2 bases at J, leaving 7 bases unmatched. This CDR3 spans 16 amino acids.

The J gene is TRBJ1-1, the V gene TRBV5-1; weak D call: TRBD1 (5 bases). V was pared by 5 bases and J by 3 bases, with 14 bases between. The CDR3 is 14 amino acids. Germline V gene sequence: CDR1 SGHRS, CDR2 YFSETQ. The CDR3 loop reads CASSRTLGDTEAFF. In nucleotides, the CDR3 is TGCGCCAGCAGTCGAACCTTAGGGGACACTGAAGCTTTCTTT.

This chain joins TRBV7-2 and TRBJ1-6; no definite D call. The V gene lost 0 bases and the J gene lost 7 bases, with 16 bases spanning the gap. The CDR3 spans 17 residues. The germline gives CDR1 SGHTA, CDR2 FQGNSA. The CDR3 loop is CASSLARQARSNSPLHF. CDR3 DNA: TGTGCCAGCAGCTTAGCACGGCAGGCCCGATCCAATTCACCCCTCCACTTT.

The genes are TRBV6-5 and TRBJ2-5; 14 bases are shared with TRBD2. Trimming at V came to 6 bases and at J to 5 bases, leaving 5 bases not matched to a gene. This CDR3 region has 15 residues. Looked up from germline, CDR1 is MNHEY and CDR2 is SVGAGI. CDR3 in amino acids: CASRGTSGRVETQYF. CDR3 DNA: TGTGCCAGCAGGGGGACTAGCGGGAGAGTGGAGACCCAGTACTTC.

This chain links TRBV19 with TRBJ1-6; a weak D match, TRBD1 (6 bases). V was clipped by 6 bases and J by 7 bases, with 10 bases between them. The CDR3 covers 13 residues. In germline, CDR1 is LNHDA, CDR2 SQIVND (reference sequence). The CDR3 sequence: CASRKGENSPLHF. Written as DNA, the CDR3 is TGTGCCAGTAGGAAGGGGGAGAATTCACCCCTCCACTTT.

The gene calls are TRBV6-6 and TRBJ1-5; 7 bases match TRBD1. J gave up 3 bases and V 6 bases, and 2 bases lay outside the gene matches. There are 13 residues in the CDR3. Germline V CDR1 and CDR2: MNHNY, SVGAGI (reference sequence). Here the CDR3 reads CASRGTDNQPQHF. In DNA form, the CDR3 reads TGTGCCAGCAGGGGGACAGACAATCAGCCCCAGCATTTT.

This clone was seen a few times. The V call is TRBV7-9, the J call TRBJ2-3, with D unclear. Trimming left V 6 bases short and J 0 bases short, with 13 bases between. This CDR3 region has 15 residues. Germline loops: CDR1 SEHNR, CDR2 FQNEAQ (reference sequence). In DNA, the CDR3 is TGTGCCAGCAGATATAGTGGGCAGAGCACAGATACGCAGTATTTT. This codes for CASRYSGQSTDTQYF.

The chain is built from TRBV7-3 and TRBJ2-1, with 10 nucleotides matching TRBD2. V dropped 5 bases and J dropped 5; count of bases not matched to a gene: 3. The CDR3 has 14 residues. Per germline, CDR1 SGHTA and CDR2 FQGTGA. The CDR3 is CASSPAGGNNEQFF. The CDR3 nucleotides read TGTGCCAGCAGCCCAGCGGGAGGGAACAATGAGCAGTTCTTC.

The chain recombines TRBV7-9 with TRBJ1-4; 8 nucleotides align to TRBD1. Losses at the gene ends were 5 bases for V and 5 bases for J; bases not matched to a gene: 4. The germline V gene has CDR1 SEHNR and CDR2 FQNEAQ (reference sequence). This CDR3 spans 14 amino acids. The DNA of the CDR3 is TGTGCCAGCAGCGCCCGGGACAGGAATGAAAAACTGTTTTTT. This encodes CASSARDRNEKLFF.

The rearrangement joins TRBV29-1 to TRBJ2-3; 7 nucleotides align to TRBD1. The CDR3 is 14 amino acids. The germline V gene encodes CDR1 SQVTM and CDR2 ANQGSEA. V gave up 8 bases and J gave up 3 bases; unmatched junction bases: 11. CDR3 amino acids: CSLSRQGQTDTQYF. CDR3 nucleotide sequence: TGCAGCCTATCCAGACAGGGCCAAACAGATACGCAGTATTTT.

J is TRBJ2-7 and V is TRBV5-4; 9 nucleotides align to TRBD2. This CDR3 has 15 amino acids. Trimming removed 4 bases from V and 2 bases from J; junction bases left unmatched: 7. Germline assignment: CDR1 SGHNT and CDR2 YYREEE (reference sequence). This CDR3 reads CASSQGLAGTYEQYF. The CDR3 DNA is TGTGCCAGCAGCCAGGGGCTAGCGGGGACCTACGAGCAGTACTTC.